This is a list of T cell receptor beta chains from one sample in a study of blood T cells in healthy people across ages. One entry per CDR3 protein, called by TCRdb with MiXCR from the 5' RACE reads. The sample records about 970,000 distinct CDR3 sequences, roughly half being singletons. The sample consisted of blood. These receptors came from a woman in her sixties or seventies in good health. The CDR3 runs from the conserved cysteine through the conserved F or W.

>TRBV4-1|TRBJ2-3|17
CASSQVRVAGNTDTQYF
>TRBV20-1|NA|13
CSGAGTGIYEQYF
>TRBV25-1|TRBJ1-1|13
CASRKRGYTEAFF
>TRBV12-3/TRBV12-4|TRBJ1-5|15
CASSFGSGDNQPQHF
>TRBV12-3/TRBV12-4|NA|13
CASSGGRHYEQYF
>TRBV6-5|TRBJ2-7|15
CASSPLGRDSYEQYF
>TRBV20-1|TRBJ2-7|14
CSARDQAGSYEQYF
>TRBV30|TRBJ1-4|13
CARSGTGVGKLFF
>TRBV20-1|TRBJ2-3|13
CSASPGITDTQYF
>TRBV12-3/TRBV12-4|TRBJ2-4|14
CASSWTAAKNIQYF
>TRBV3-1|TRBJ2-5|15
CASSPTHQGGETQYF
>TRBV4-1|TRBJ2-5|15
CASSHPWAKQETQYF
>TRBV4-1|TRBJ2-7|15
CASSQTRDFTYEQYF
>TRBV3-1|TRBJ2-7|14
CASKQSSGSHEQYF
>TRBV5-1|TRBJ2-3|15
CASSLSELVTDTQYF
>TRBV10-3|TRBJ2-1|11
CATSGANEQFF
>TRBV27|TRBJ2-6|16
CASKEFFPSGANVLTF
>TRBV9|TRBJ2-7|14
CASSAGTHSYEQYF
>TRBV28|TRBJ2-1|14
CASEREGRFREQFF
>TRBV10-3|TRBJ2-2|14
CAISPDQDTGELFF
>TRBV12-3/TRBV12-4|TRBJ1-4|13
CATQGRRFEKLFF
>TRBV20-1|TRBJ2-3|16
CSARKGLAGETDTQYF
>TRBV6-5|TRBJ1-1|14
CASRPTRRNTEAFF
>TRBV12-3/TRBV12-4|TRBJ2-7|15
CASSLARAKKNIRYF
>TRBV18|TRBJ1-2|14
CASSPSGQGNGYTF
>TRBV7-2|TRBJ2-1|16
CASSLGGQVAYNEQFF
>TRBV7-9|TRBJ2-3|16
CASSSLAQGYTDTQYF
>TRBV10-3|TRBJ2-4|14
CAISEPSGKNIQYF
>TRBV27|TRBJ2-1|14
CASSPLTTGNEQFF
>TRBV7-7|TRBJ2-1|14
CASSPGLAEDEQFF
>TRBV6-6|TRBJ2-1|14
CASSYVGERDEQFF
>TRBV5-1|NA|13
CASGPFGSYEQYF
>TRBV25-1|TRBJ2-7|13
CASSEELIYEQYF
>TRBV24-1|TRBJ2-1|13
CATSARGKDEQFF
>TRBV18|TRBJ2-4|14
CASSRTGAINIQYF
>TRBV5-1|TRBJ2-1|16
CASSLAVTGGFNEQFF
>TRBV4-1|TRBJ2-1|18
CASSQESAGWEGYNEQFF
>TRBV4-1|TRBJ1-4|12
CASSQAGEKLFF
>TRBV6-2/TRBV6-3|TRBJ2-3|14
CASDVLGLSDTQYF
>TRBV3-1|TRBJ2-4|14
CASSQEAGVDIQYF
>TRBV4-1|NA|19
CASSQLGLAGKISYNEQYF
>TRBV4-1|TRBJ2-1|15
CASSPSLGGGNEQFF
>TRBV28|TRBJ2-3|18
CASSFVYRNTSWTDTQYF
>TRBV30|TRBJ1-2|16
CAWSVIFRGDNSGYTF
>TRBV12-3/TRBV12-4|TRBJ1-2|14
CASSPVGVQDGYTF
>TRBV29-1|TRBJ2-2|14
CSAGPGGRTGELFF
>TRBV15|TRBJ2-4|15
CATSRDKAAKNIQYF
>TRBV3-1|TRBJ2-1|15
CASSQGWESYNEQFF
>TRBV6-4|TRBJ2-5|14
CASSPSGSWNEQYF
>TRBV20-1|TRBJ1-4|13
CSAKTGEAEKLFF
>TRBV6-6|TRBJ2-7|14
CASTHGTGDREQYF
>TRBV20-1|TRBJ2-1|15
CSALRSGATYNEQFF
>TRBV20-1|NA|13
CSPREVLSYEQYF
>TRBV20-1|TRBJ2-3|15
CSASDRGRGTDTQYF
>TRBV18|TRBJ2-3|17
CASSPPAAKKWTDTQYF
>TRBV3-1|NA|14
CASSQRGVGDEQYF